This TCR beta chain was retrieved from a study of blood T cells in healthy people across ages. CDR1 and CDR2 (germline): MNHNY, SVGAGI (reference sequence). Trimming took 6 bases from V and 1 from J, leaving 13 bases between them. The CDR3 is 15 amino acids. Through a sample-barcoded 5' primer and a J-beta primer mix, a second PCR was run for roughly 7 to 12 cycles. MiXCR was run by TCRdb on the 5' RACE reads, yielding one entry per CDR3 protein. The data contain 650,000 to 1,000,000 distinct CDR3 sequences, roughly 35% of them singletons. Extracted total RNA amounted to at least 5.5 micrograms for each sample.

This TCR was recovered from a man younger than 30 in good health. Material for sequencing was blood. The chain uses TRBV6-6 and TRBJ1-5; D ambiguous. The CDR3 is CASSHPPGSNQPQHF. CDR3 DNA: TGTGCCAGCAGCCACCCTCCCGGGAGCAATCAGCCCCAGCATTTT.